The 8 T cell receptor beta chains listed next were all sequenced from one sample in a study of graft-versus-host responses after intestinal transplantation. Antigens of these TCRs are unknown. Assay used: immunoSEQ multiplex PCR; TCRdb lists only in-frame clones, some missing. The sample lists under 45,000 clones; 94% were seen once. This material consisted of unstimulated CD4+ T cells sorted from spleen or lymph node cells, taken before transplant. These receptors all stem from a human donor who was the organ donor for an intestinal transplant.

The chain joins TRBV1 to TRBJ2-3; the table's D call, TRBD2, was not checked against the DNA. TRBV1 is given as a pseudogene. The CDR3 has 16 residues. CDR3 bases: TGCACCAGCAGCCAAGATCTTAGCGGAAGCACAGATACGCAGTATTTT. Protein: CTSSQDLSGSTDTQYF.

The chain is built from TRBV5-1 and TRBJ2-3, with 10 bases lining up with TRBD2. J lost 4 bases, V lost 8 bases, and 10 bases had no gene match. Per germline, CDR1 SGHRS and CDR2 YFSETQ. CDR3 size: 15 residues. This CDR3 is CASRGLAGAPDTQYF. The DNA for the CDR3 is TGCGCCAGTAGGGGGCTAGCGGGGGCCCCAGATACGCAGTATTTT. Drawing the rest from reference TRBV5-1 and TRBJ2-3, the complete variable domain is KAGVTQTPRYLIKTRGQQVTLSCSPISGHRSVSWYQQTPGQGLQFLFEYFSETQRNKGNFPGRFSGRQFSNSRSEMNVSTLELGDSALYLCASRGLAGAPDTQYFGPGTRLTVL.

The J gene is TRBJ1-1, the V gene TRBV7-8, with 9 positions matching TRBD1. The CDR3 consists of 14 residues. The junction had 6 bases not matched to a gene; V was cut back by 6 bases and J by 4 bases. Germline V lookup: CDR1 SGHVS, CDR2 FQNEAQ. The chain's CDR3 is CASRILTGGTEAFF. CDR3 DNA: TGTGCCAGCAGAATCCTGACAGGGGGCACTGAAGCTTTCTTT.

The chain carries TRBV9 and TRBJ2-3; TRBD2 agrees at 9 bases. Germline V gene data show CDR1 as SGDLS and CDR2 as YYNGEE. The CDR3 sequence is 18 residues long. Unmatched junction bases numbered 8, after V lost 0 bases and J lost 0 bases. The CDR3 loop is CASSVGIAGDFSTDTQYF. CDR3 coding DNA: TGTGCCAGCAGCGTAGGAATAGCGGGGGACTTTAGCACAGATACGCAGTATTTT.

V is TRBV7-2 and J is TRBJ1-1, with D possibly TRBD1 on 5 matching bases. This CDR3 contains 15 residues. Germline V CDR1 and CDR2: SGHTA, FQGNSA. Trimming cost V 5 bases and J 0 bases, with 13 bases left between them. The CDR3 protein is CASSTQTEMNTEAFF. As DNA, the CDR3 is TGTGCCAGCAGCACCCAGACAGAGATGAACACTGAAGCTTTCTTT.

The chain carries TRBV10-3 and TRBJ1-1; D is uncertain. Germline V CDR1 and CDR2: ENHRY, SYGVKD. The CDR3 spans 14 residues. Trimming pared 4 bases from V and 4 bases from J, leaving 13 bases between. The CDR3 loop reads CAISVSVERTEAFF. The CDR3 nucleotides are TGTGCCATCAGTGTTTCGGTTGAGCGCACTGAAGCTTTCTTT.

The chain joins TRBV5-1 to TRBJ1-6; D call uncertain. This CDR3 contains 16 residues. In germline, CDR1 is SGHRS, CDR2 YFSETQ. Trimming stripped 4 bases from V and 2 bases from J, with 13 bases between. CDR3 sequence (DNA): TGCGCCAGCAGCCTTTATGGAGACCCCTATAATTCACCCCTCCACTTT. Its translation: CASSLYGDPYNSPLHF. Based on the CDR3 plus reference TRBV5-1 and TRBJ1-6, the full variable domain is KAGVTQTPRYLIKTRGQQVTLSCSPISGHRSVSWYQQTPGQGLQFLFEYFSETQRNKGNFPGRFSGRQFSNSRSEMNVSTLELGDSALYLCASSLYGDPYNSPLHFGNGTRLTVT.

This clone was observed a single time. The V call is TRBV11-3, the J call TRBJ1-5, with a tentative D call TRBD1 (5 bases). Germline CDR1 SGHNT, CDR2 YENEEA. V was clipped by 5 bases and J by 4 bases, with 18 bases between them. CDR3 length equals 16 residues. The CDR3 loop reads CASSLDSSEGNQPQHF. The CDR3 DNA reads TGTGCCAGCAGCCTCGATTCATCGGAGGGGAATCAGCCCCAGCATTTT.